These 4 T cell receptor beta chains came from one sample sequenced in a study of human T cells and chemical hapten exposure. TCRdb used MiXCR to reprocess the RACE reads, holding one entry per CDR3 protein. The data contain some 110,000 distinct CDR3 sequences, approximately 12% of them singletons. Time point denoted: pre-sensitization, week 0. Treatment described: therapeutic diphenylcyclopropenone sensitization with weekly scalp DPC. The sequencing used whole blood, collected in connection with sensitization to the hapten diphenylcyclopropenone (DPC). Receptors originate from a woman aged 50 to 65 with alopecia areata. Some clones in this sample may be carry-over from other donors' samples.

The V call is TRBV20-1, the J call TRBJ2-2; TRBD2 matches at 9 bases. Germline lookup yields CDR1 DFQATT and CDR2 SNEGSKA (reference sequence). CDR3 length: 15 residues. J was trimmed by 4 bases and V by 3 bases; bases with no gene match: 6. CDR3 coding DNA: TGCAGTGCTAGTAGGGCGGGAGGGATCACCGGGGAGCTGTTTTTT. Residues: CSASRAGGITGELFF.

This chain connects TRBV5-1 to TRBJ1-1; the match to TRBD1 covers 7 bases. J gave up 1 base and V 2 bases, and 5 bases lay outside the gene matches. CDR3 length equals 15 residues. CDR1 is SGHRS and CDR2 is YFSETQ in the germline V gene. CDR3 region: CASSLANRGNTEAFF. The DNA of the CDR3 is TGCGCCAGCAGCTTAGCAAACAGGGGGAACACTGAAGCTTTCTTT.

There are a few counts of this clonotype. The chain carries TRBV6-5 and TRBJ2-2; TRBD2 is a possible D gene (5 bases). The V end was cut by 2 bases, the J end by 5 bases, with 12 bases between. The CDR3 length is 15 residues. Germline values: CDR1 MNHEY, CDR2 SVGAGI. The CDR3 region is CASSYRPSGTGELFF. The CDR3 nucleotides are TGTGCCAGCAGTTACCGGCCTTCGGGAACCGGGGAGCTGTTTTTT.

This chain's CDR3 is CASSPGVEAGVNMNTEAFF. DNA for the CDR3: TGTGCCAGCTCACCAGGGGTGGAGGCAGGGGTAAACATGAACACTGAAGCTTTCTTT. The chain links TRBV18 to TRBJ1-1; D is possibly TRBD1 (6 bases). V was trimmed by 2 bases and J by 0 bases, leaving 22 bases between them. The CDR3 spans 19 residues. Germline CDR1 KGHSH, CDR2 LQKENI.